Presented here are 20 T cell receptor beta chains from one specimen sequenced in a study of blood T cells in healthy people across ages. Through a sample-barcoded 5' primer and a J-beta primer mix, a second PCR was run for roughly 6 to 11 cycles. TCRdb redid the calling of the 5' RACE reads with MiXCR, one entry per CDR3 protein. The sample lists 380,000 or so distinct CDR3 sequences, 52% occurring once. Material: blood. The receptor set was obtained from a man aged 55 to 70 in good health.

The chain's CDR3 is CASSLRTGNYSPLHF. The CDR3 DNA is TGTGCCAGCAGCTTGAGGACAGGGAATTATTCACCCCTCCACTTT. The chain couples TRBV5-4 to TRBJ1-6, with 8 nucleotides matching TRBD1. Losses at the gene ends were 1 base for V and 8 bases for J; bases not matched to a gene: 5. Germline loops: CDR1 SGHNT, CDR2 YYREEE (reference sequence). CDR3 length equals 15 residues.

Note on this clonotype: An end of the junction differs from the germline gene, which may be a read error. The chain has TRBV3-1 and TRBJ1-5, with D possibly TRBD1 on 5 matching bases. The germline V gene has CDR1 LGHDT and CDR2 YNNKEL (reference sequence). The CDR3 consists of 14 residues. The CDR3, as DNA: TGTGCCAACAGCCAAGAGGTGGGGGTGCAGCCCCAGCATTTT. It is translated as CANSQEVGVQPQHF.

The V gene is TRBV6-2 or TRBV6-3, the J gene TRBJ2-1; 12 nucleotides agree with TRBD2. V was clipped by 6 bases and J by 10 bases; unmatched bases: 10. Germline lookup yields CDR1 MNHEY and CDR2 SVGEGT. The CDR3 length is 15 residues. CDR3 loop: CASRRLAGAGAEQFF. The CDR3 DNA is TGTGCCAGCAGGCGACTAGCGGGGGCCGGGGCGGAGCAGTTCTTC.

The chain is built from TRBV28 and TRBJ2-3; 9 nucleotides align to TRBD2. The CDR3 contains 15 residues. Unmatched junction bases numbered 9, after V lost 6 bases and J lost 5 bases. Germline V CDR1 and CDR2: MDHEN, SYDVKM. DNA for the CDR3: TGTGCCAGCAGCTCAACAGGACTAGCGCAAGATACGCAGTATTTT. The encoded protein is CASSSTGLAQDTQYF.

The chain joins TRBV6-2 or TRBV6-3 to TRBJ2-3; tentative D call: TRBD1 (6 bases). Trimming took 2 bases from V and 4 from J, leaving 13 bases between them. CDR3 length equals 15 residues. Per the germline V gene, CDR1 is MNHEY and CDR2 is SVGEGT. CDR3 loop: CASSYAGQRSDTQYF. The CDR3, as DNA: TGTGCCAGCAGTTACGCCGGACAGAGATCAGATACGCAGTATTTT.

This CDR3 reads CAISAASGNEQFF. The CDR3 nucleotides are TGTGCCATCAGTGCCGCTTCGGGGAATGAGCAGTTCTTC. The gene calls are TRBV10-3 and TRBJ2-1, with D tentatively TRBD2 (5 bases). With 4 bases removed from V and 7 bases from J, the gap between germline ends came to 11 bases. The CDR3 extends over 13 amino acids. The germline V gene has CDR1 ENHRY and CDR2 SYGVKD.

This clonotype was recorded a few times. The CDR3, as DNA: TGCAGTGCTAGTCAACGCGAGCAGTTCTTC. Protein product: CSASQREQFF. This chain connects TRBV20-1 to TRBJ2-1; no reliable D call. Trimming cost V 3 bases and J 10 bases, with 7 bases left between them. CDR1 DFQATT and CDR2 SNEGSKA come from the germline V gene (reference sequence). The CDR3 has 10 amino acids.

This clonotype was counted many times. The V gene is TRBV5-1, the J gene TRBJ2-6; D ambiguous. Germline-derived CDR1 and CDR2 are SGHRS and YFSETQ. The CDR3 consists of 16 residues. Deletions cut 4 bases from V and 1 base from J, with 12 bases between. The CDR3 nucleotides read TGCGCCAGCAGCCCATCGGCATGGTCTGGGGCCAACGTCCTGACTTTC. Translated, it gives CASSPSAWSGANVLTF.

The chain combines TRBV3-1 with TRBJ1-2; D is undetermined. Germline V gene lookup returns CDR1 LGHDT and CDR2 YNNKEL (reference sequence). V was trimmed by 6 bases and J by 5 bases, leaving 19 bases between them. This CDR3 has 15 residues. CDR3 residues: CASSTRGRGGYGYTF. As DNA, the CDR3 is TGTGCCAGCAGTACACGAGGCAGAGGAGGGTATGGCTACACCTTC.

A remark on this clonotype: An end of the junction does not agree with germline; a read error may underlie this. The chain employs TRBV20-1 and TRBJ2-1; TRBD2 agrees at 13 bases. CDR3 length: 15 amino acids. Looked up from germline, CDR1 is DFQATT and CDR2 is SNEGSKA (reference sequence). The CDR3 DNA is TGCAGTGCTGAACTAGCGGGAGGGTCATACAGTGAGCAGTTCTTC. This codes for CSAELAGGSYSEQFF.

This chain joins TRBV11-1 and TRBJ2-7; 13 bases are a match to TRBD2. V was pared by 6 bases and J by 5 bases, with 10 bases of the junction left unmatched. Germline V gives CDR1 SGHAT, CDR2 FQDESV (reference sequence). The CDR3 runs to 16 residues. The CDR3 DNA is TGTGCCAGCAGGCCCGGCGGACTAGCGGGGGTCCACGAGCAGTACTTC. This codes for CASRPGGLAGVHEQYF.

This clonotype has only one observation. Possible read error: a much larger clone is one base away. The chain recombines TRBV5-1 with TRBJ1-2; D unresolved. The CDR3 loop spans 12 amino acids. Germline CDR1 is SGHRS and CDR2 is YFSETQ. The DNA for the CDR3 is TGCGCCGGCAGCTTTTCGGGGAGCGGCTACACCTTC. It codes for CAGSFSGSGYTF. The variable domain in full, with the rest retrieved from reference TRBV5-1 and TRBJ1-2, is KAGVTQTPRYLIKTRGQQVTLSCSPISGHRSVSWYQQTPGQGLQFLFEYFSETQRNKGNFPGRFSGRQFSNSRSEMNVSTLELGDSALYLCAGSFSGSGYTFGSGTRLTVV.

This clonotype occurred a few times. This rearrangement joins TRBV6-1 to TRBJ2-5, with a weak D call TRBD2 (5 bases). Trimming shortened V by 3 bases and J by 7 bases, and 15 bases separated the two germline ends. The CDR3 consists of 14 residues. The germline V gene encodes CDR1 MNHNS and CDR2 SASEGT. CDR3 bases: TGTGCCAGCAGTGAGGGAGCCACCCCGAGGACCCAGTACTTC. Translating it yields CASSEGATPRTQYF.

This clonotype was detected only a few times. The chain is built from TRBV6-2 or TRBV6-3 and TRBJ2-7; D not certain. V was pared by 0 bases and J by 2 bases, with 2 bases between. The CDR3 totals 12 residues. Germline CDR1 is MNHEY and CDR2 is SVGEGT. The CDR3 is CASSYSPYEQYF. CDR3 DNA sequence: TGTGCCAGCAGTTACTCGCCCTACGAGCAGTACTTC.

The chain employs TRBV12-3 or TRBV12-4 and TRBJ2-3; 13 bases align to TRBD2. This CDR3 comprises 16 residues. V was pared by 5 bases and J by 6 bases, with 8 bases of the junction left unmatched. The CDR3 region has the DNA TGTGCCAGCAGTCCCGGGACTAGCGGGGACGGGGATACGCAGTATTTT. Encoded protein: CASSPGTSGDGDTQYF.

This chain connects TRBV6-2 or TRBV6-3 to TRBJ2-3; the D gene is possibly TRBD1 (6 bases). Germline V gene lookup returns CDR1 MNHEY and CDR2 SVGEGT. The CDR3 runs 14 residues. Trimming left V 6 bases short and J 2 bases short, with 12 bases between. CDR3 nucleotides: TGTGCCAGCAGCCCGGGACACCCCACAGATACGCAGTATTTT. Translating it yields CASSPGHPTDTQYF.

The gene calls are TRBV28 and TRBJ2-5; 7 bases align to TRBD1. The CDR3 consists of 15 residues. Trimming took 5 bases from V and 4 from J; bases not matched to a gene: 10. Per the germline V gene, CDR1 is MDHEN and CDR2 is SYDVKM. The CDR3 protein is CASSPRQGLRETQYF. DNA for the CDR3: TGTGCCAGCAGTCCCCGACAGGGCCTCCGAGAGACCCAGTACTTC.

This rearrangement joins TRBV7-2 to TRBJ2-5; D may be TRBD2 (6 bases). The tail of the sequence fits TRBJ2-7 better, so the J call may be wrong. This CDR3 spans 15 amino acids. Germline lookup yields CDR1 SGHTA and CDR2 FQGNSA. The CDR3 nucleotides read TGTGCCAGCAGCCCCCAGGTTCGGCTAGCGATCGAGCAGTACTTC. It yields the protein CASSPQVRLAIEQYF.

The chain is built from TRBV10-3 and TRBJ2-3; 8 bases fit TRBD2. Germline V gene sequence: CDR1 ENHRY, CDR2 SYGVKD. V was pared by 3 bases and J by 1 base, with 3 bases of the junction left unmatched. This CDR3 contains 15 residues. CDR3 nucleotide sequence: TGTGCCATCAGTGATCAGACTAGCGGCACAGATACGCAGTATTTT. It codes for CAISDQTSGTDTQYF.

The CDR3 sequence: CASQKGGYGYTF. The CDR3 DNA is TGTGCCAGCCAGAAGGGGGGCTATGGCTACACCTTC. The chain couples TRBV25-1 to TRBJ1-2; D might be TRBD1 (6 bases). V was pared by 8 bases and J by 4 bases, with 11 bases between. CDR1 MGHDK and CDR2 SYGVNS come from the germline V gene. The CDR3 contains 12 residues.